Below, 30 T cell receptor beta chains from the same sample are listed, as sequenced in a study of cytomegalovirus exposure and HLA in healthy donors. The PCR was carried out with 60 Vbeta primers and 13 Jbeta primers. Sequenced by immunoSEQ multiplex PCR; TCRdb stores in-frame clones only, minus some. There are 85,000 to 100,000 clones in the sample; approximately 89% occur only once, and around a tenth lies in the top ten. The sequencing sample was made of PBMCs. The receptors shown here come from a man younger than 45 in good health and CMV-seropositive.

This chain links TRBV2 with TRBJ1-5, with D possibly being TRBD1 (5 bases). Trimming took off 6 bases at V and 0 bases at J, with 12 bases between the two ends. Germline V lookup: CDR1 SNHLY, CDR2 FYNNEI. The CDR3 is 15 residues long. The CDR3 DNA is TGTGCCAGCAGCATACAGGCCATTAGCAATCAGCCCCAGCATTTT. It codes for CASSIQAISNQPQHF.

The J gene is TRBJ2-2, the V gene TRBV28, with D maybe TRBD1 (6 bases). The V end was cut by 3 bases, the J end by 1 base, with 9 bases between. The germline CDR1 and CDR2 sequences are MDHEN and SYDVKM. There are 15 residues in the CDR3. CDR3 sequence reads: CASSFGQLNTGELFF. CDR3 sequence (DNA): TGTGCCAGCAGTTTCGGACAGTTGAACACCGGGGAGCTGTTTTTT.

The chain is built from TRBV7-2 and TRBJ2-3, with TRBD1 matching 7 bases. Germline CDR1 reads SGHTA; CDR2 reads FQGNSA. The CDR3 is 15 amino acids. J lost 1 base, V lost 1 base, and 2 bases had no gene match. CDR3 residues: CASSLVGQGTDTQYF. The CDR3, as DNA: TGTGCCAGCAGCTTAGTTGGACAGGGCACAGATACGCAGTATTTT.

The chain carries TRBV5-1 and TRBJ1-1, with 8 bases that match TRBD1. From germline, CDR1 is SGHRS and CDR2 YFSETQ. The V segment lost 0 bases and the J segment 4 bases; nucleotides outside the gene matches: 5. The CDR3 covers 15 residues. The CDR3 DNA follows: TGCGCCAGCAGCTTGGGGCAGGGGGCCCGCACTGAAGCTTTCTTT. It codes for CASSLGQGARTEAFF.

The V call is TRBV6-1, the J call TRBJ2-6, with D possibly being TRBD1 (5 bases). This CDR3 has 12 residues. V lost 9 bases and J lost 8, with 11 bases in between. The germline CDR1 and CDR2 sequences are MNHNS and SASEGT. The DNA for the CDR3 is TGTGCCAGTTTACAGGTTACCAACGTCCTGACTTTC. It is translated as CASLQVTNVLTF.

The CDR3 DNA reads as TGTGCCAGCAGTTCGGGAGCGGGAGGTTGGTACGAGCAGTACTTC. Encoded protein: CASSSGAGGWYEQYF. The genes are TRBV28 and TRBJ2-7; 9 positions match TRBD2. The ends lost 4 bases at V and 4 bases at J; junction bases unmatched: 8. This CDR3 is 15 amino acids long. Per germline, CDR1 MDHEN and CDR2 SYDVKM.

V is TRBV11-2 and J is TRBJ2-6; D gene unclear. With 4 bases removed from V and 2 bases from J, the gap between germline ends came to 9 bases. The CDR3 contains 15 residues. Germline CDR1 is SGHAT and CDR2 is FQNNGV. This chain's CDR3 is CASSYSEAGANVLTF. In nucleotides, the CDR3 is TGTGCCAGCAGCTATAGTGAGGCTGGGGCCAACGTCCTGACTTTC.

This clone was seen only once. CDR3 sequence: CASSQYMGGSNQPQHF. DNA of the CDR3: TGTGCCAGCAGCCAGTATATGGGGGGTAGCAATCAGCCCCAGCATTTT. The V gene is TRBV7-6, the J gene TRBJ1-5; tentative D call: TRBD1 (5 bases). V lost 5 bases and J lost 0, with 14 bases in between. There are 16 residues in the CDR3. Germline CDR1 is SGHVS and CDR2 is FNYEAQ. Together with reference TRBV7-6 and TRBJ1-5, the CDR3 gives the full variable domain: GAGVSQSPRYKVTKRGQDVALRCDPISGHVSLYWYRQALGQGPEFLTYFNYEAQQDKSGLPNDRFSAERPEGSISTLTIQRTEQRDSAMYRCASSQYMGGSNQPQHFGDGTRLSIL.

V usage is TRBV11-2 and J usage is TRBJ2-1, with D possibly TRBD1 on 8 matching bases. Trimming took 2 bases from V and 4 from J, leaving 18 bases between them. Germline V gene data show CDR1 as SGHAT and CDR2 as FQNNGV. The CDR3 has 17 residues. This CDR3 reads CASSLPYRGRAYNEQFF. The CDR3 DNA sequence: TGTGCCAGCAGCTTACCCTACAGGGGGAGGGCATACAATGAGCAGTTCTTC.

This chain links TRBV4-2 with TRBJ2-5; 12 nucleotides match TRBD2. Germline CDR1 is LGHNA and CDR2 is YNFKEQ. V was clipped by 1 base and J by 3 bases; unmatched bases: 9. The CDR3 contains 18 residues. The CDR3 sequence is CASSQGGLAGPDEETQYF. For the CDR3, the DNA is TGTGCCAGCAGCCAAGGGGGACTAGCGGGCCCCGATGAAGAGACCCAGTACTTC.

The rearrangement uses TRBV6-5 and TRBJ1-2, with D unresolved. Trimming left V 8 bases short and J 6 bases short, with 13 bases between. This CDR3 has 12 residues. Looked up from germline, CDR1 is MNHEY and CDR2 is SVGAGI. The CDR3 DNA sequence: TGTGCCAGCGCGGACGGGATTCATGGCTACACCTTC. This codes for CASADGIHGYTF.

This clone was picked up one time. As DNA, the CDR3 is TGTGCCATCACTCGGGGACTAGCCTCCTCCTACAATGAGCAGTTCTTC. Its protein is CAITRGLASSYNEQFF. V gene TRBV10-3 combines with J gene TRBJ2-1; 9 positions agree with TRBD2. The length of the CDR3 is 16 residues. After removal of 7 bases from V and 0 bases from J, the junction contained 7 bases not matched to a gene. From germline, CDR1 is ENHRY and CDR2 SYGVKD.

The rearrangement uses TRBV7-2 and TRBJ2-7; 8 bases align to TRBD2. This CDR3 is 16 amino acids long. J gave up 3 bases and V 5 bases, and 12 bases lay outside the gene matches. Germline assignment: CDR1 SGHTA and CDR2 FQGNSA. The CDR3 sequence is CASSPVGGALYYEQYF. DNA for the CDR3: TGTGCCAGCAGCCCCGTCGGGGGGGCCCTCTACTACGAGCAGTACTTC. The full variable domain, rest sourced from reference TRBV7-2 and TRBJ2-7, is GAGVSQSPSNKVTEKGKDVELRCDPISGHTALYWYRQSLGQGLEFLIYFQGNSAPDKSGLPSDRFSAERTGGSVSTLTIQRTQQEDSAVYLCASSPVGGALYYEQYFGPGTRLTVT.

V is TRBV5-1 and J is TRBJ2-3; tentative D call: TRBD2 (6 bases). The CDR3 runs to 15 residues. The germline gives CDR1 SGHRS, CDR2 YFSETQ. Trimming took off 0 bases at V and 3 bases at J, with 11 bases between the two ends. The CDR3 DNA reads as TGCGCCAGCAGCTTGGGGGCGGGAACAACAGATACGCAGTATTTT. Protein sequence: CASSLGAGTTDTQYF.

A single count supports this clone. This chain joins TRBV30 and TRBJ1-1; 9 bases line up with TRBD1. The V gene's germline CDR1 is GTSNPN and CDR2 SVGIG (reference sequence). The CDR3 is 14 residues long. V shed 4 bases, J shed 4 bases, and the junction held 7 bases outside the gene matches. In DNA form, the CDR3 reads TGTGCCTGGACTCTAGTGACAGGGGGCACTGAAGCTTTCTTT. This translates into CAWTLVTGGTEAFF.

CDR3 bases: TGCAGCGTAGGGTTTTCAGGGGGCAGAGAAGAGACCCAGTACTTC. Protein: CSVGFSGGREETQYF. V usage is TRBV29-1 and J usage is TRBJ2-5; 8 bases map to TRBD1. The CDR3 is 15 residues long. The V gene's germline CDR1 is SQVTM and CDR2 ANQGSEA. With V trimmed by 6 bases and J by 3 bases, 12 bases remained unmatched.

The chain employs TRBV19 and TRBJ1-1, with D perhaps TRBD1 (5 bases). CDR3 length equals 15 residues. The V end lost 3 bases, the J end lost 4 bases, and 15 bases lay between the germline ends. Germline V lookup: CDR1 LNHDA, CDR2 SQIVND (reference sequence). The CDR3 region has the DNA TGTGCCAGTAGTATGGTTTTTGGGGGGAGCACTGAAGCTTTCTTT. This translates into CASSMVFGGSTEAFF.

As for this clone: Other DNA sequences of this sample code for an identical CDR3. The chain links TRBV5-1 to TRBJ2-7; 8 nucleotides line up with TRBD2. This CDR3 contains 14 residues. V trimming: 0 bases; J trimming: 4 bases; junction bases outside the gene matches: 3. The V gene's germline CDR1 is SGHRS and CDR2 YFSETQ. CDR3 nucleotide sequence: TGCGCCAGCAGCTTGGGAGCGGGAGCTTACGAGCAGTACTTC. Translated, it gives CASSLGAGAYEQYF.

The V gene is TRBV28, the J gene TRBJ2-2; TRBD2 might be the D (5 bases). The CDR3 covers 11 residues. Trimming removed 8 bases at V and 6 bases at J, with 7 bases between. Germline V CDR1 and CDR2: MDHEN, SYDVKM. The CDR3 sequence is CASSEAGELFF. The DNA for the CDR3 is TGTGCCAGCTCGGAGGCCGGGGAGCTGTTTTTT.

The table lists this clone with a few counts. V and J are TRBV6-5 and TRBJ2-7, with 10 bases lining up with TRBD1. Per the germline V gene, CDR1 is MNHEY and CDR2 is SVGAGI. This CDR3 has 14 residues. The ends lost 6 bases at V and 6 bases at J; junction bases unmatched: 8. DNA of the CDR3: TGTGCCAGCAGCTCGTCGACAGGGGGCATCGAGCAGTACTTC. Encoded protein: CASSSSTGGIEQYF.

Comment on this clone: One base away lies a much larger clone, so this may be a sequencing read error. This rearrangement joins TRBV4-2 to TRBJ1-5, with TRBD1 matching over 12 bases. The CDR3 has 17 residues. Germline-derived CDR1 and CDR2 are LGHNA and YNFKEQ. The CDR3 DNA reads TGTGTCAGCAGCCAAGACGGGACAGGGGGCGGCAATCAGCCCCAGCATTTT. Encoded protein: CVSSQDGTGGGNQPQHF.

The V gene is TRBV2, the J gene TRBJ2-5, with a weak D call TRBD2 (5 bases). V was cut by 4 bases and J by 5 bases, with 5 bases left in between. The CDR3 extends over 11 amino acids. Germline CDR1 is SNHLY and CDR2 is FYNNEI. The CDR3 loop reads CASSGGETQYF. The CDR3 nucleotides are TGTGCCAGCAGTGGAGGGGAGACCCAGTACTTC.

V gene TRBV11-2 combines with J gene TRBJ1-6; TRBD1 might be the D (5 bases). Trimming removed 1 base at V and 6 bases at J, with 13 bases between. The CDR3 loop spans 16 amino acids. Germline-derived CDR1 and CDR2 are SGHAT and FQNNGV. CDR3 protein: CASSLGGPLANSPLHF. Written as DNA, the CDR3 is TGTGCCAGCAGCTTAGGGGGCCCACTAGCTAATTCACCCCTCCACTTT.

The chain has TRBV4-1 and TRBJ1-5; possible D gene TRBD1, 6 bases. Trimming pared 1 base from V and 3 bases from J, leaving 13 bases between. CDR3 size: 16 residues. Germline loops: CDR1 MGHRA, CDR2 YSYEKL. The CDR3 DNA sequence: TGCGCCAGCAGCCAAGCCCTACAGGGCTTCAATCAGCCCCAGCATTTT. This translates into CASSQALQGFNQPQHF.

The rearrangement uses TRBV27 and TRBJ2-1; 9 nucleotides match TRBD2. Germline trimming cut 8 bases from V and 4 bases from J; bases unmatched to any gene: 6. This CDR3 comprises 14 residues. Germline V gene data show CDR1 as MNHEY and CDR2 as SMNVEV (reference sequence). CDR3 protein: CASQLAGAYNEQFF. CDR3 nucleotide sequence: TGTGCCAGCCAACTAGCGGGTGCTTACAATGAGCAGTTCTTC.

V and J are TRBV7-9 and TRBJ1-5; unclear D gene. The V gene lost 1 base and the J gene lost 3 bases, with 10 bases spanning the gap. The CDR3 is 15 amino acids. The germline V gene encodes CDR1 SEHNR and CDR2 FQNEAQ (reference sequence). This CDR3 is CASSLGPGFNQPQHF. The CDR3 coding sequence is TGTGCCAGCAGCTTAGGACCAGGTTTCAATCAGCCCCAGCATTTT. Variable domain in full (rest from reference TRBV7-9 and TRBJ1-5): DTGVSQNPRHKITKRGQNVTFRCDPISEHNRLYWYRQTLGQGPEFLTYFQNEAQLEKSRLLSDRFSAERPKGSFSTLEIQRTEQGDSAMYLCASSLGPGFNQPQHFGDGTRLSIL.

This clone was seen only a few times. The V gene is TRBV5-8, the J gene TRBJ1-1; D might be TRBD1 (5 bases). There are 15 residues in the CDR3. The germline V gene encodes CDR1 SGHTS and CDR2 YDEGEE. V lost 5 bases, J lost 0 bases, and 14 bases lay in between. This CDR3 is CASRTPGLLNTEAFF. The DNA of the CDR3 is TGTGCCAGCAGAACCCCAGGGTTACTGAACACTGAAGCTTTCTTT. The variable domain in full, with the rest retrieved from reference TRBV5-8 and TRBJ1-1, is EAGVTQSPTHLIKTRGQQATLRCSPISGHTSVYWYQQALGLGLQFLLWYDEGEERNRGNFPPRFSGRQFPNYSSELNVNALELEDSALYLCASRTPGLLNTEAFFGQGTRLTVV.

Here the CDR3 DNA reads TGTGCCAGCAGCCCCCGGTCCGGGGGGTCCTACAATGAGCAGTTCTTC. Amino acid sequence: CASSPRSGGSYNEQFF. This rearrangement joins TRBV7-9 to TRBJ2-1; 7 bases match TRBD2. CDR1 is SEHNR, CDR2 FQNEAQ, per germline (reference sequence). V dropped 5 bases and J dropped 1; count of bases not matched to a gene: 8. The CDR3 is 16 amino acids.

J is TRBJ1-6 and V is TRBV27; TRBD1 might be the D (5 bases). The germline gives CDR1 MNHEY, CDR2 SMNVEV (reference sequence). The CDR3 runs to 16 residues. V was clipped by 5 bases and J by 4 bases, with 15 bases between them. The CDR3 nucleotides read TGTGCCAGCAGTCCCAGGGTAGATTTGTATAATTCACCCCTCCACTTT. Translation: CASSPRVDLYNSPLHF.

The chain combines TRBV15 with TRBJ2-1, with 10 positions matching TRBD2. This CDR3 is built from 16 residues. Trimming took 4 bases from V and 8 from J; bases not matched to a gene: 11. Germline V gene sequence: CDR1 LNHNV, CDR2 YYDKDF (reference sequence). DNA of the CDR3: TGTGCCACCAGCACAAACACCCCGGGACTAGCGTATGAGCAGTTCTTC. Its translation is CATSTNTPGLAYEQFF.